Listed here is a single T cell receptor (beta chain). Antigen specificity is unknown. Germline assignment: CDR1 SGHNT and CDR2 YYREEE (reference sequence). V dropped 0 bases and J dropped 5 bases, with 12 bases sitting between them. The CDR3 is 14 amino acids. This entry belongs to a study of coeliac disease. Study-level results: Lower clonality than controls marked TRB and TRG repertoires from active celiac intraepithelial and lamina propria samples. Cross-contamination between intraepithelial and lamina propria cells was possible. Most TRB amino acid sequences occurred in only one sample. Published gliadin-specific TRB sequences appeared in about 45% of the 18 coeliac samples, 1 of 6 controls.

Measured with immunoSEQ multiplex PCR; TCRdb has only the in-frame clones, and not every one. Of thousands of clones listed, 65% to 80% are singletons. Material: lamina propria lymphocytes from the gut. This receptor was identified in a woman aged 18-35 years with active celiac disease. The chain has TRBV5-4 and TRBJ2-7; D uncertain. The CDR3 nucleotides are TGTGCCAGCAGCTTGGATCAGGTATCGAACGAGCAGTACTTC. Translating it yields CASSLDQVSNEQYF.